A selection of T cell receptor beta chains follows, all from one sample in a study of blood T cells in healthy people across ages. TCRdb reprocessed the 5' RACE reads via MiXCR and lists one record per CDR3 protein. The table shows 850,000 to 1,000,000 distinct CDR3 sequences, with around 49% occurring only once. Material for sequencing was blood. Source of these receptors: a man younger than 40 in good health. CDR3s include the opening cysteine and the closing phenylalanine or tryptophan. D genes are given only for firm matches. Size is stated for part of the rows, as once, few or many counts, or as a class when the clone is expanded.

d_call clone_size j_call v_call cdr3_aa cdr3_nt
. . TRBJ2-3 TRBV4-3 CASSQAGGTQYF TGCGCCAGCAGCCAAGCTGGCGGAACGCAGTATTTT
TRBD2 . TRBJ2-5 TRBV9 CASSVASGGGETQYF TGTGCCAGCAGCGTAGCTTCGGGGGGGGGCGAGACCCAGTACTTC
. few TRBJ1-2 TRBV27 CASSLSFGGDGYTF TGTGCCAGCAGTTTATCCTTCGGGGGAGATGGGTACACCTTC
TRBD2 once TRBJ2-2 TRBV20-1 CSAAWGGPRGTGELFF TGCAGTGCTGCGTGGGGGGGTCCGCGGGGTACCGGGGAGCTGTTTTTT
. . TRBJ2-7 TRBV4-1 CASSQDSGSLYEQYF TGCGCCAGCAGCCAAGATTCGGGCAGCCTTTACGAGCAGTACTTC
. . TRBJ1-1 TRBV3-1 CASSRGSLNTEAFF TGTGCCAGCAGCCGAGGGTCCCTGAACACTGAAGCTTTCTTT
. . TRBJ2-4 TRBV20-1 CSARAPGQLAKNIQYF TGCAGTGCTAGAGCACCGGGACAACTAGCCAAAAACATTCAGTACTTC
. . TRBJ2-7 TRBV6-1 CASRTRQPYEQYF TGTGCCAGCAGGACCCGACAGCCCTACGAGCAGTACTTC
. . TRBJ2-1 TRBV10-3 CAITATGFDEQFF TGTGCCATCACCGCCACAGGGTTCGATGAGCAGTTCTTC
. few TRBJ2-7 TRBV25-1 CASRRGGISYEQYF TGTGCCAGCAGGAGGGGGGGTATCTCCTACGAGCAGTACTTC
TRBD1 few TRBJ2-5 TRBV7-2 CASSSPRGYQETQYF TGTGCCAGCAGCTCTCCCAGGGGGTACCAAGAGACCCAGTACTTC
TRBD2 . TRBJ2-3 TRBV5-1 CASSTSAVGADTQYF TGCGCCAGCAGCACTAGCGCCGTGGGGGCAGATACGCAGTATTTT
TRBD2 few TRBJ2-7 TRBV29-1 CSVEPLAGAAYEQYF TGCAGCGTTGAACCCCTAGCGGGGGCCGCCTACGAGCAGTACTTC
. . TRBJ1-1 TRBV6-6 CASSGRGSHTEAFF TGTGCCAGCAGCGGACGAGGATCGCACACTGAAGCTTTCTTT
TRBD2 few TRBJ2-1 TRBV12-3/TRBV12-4 CASSFGLAGINEQFF TGTGCCAGCAGTTTCGGACTAGCCGGTATCAATGAGCAGTTCTTC
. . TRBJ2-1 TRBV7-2 CASSLGRGQHNEQFF TGTGCCAGCAGCTTGGGGCGGGGACAGCACAATGAGCAGTTCTTC
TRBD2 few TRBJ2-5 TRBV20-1 CSANPGLAGRHETQYF TGCAGTGCCAATCCGGGACTAGCGGGGAGGCATGAGACCCAGTACTTC
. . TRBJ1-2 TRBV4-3 CASSDIGGVGYTF TGCGCCAGCAGCGACATTGGGGGCGTTGGCTACACCTTC
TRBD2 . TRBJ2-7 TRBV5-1 CASSRGDSSYYEQYF TGCGCCAGCAGCCGGGGGGATTCCTCCTACTACGAGCAGTACTTC
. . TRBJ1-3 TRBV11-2 CASSLPGTSGNTIYF TGTGCCAGCAGCCTACCCGGGACCTCTGGAAACACCATATATTTT
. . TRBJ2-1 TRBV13 CASSLVGGFNEQFF TGTGCCAGCAGCTTAGTTGGCGGATTCAATGAGCAGTTCTTC
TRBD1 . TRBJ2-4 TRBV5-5 CASSKGQGTQGSWNIQYF TGTGCCAGCAGCAAGGGACAGGGGACTCAAGGATCTTGGAACATTCAGTACTTC
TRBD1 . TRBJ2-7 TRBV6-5 CASSSGTGTGSFRASYEQYF TGTGCCAGCAGTTCCGGCACCGGGACAGGGTCATTTCGGGCGTCTTACGAGCAGTACTTC
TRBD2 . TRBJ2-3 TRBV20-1 CSARILAGTDTQYF TGCAGTGCTAGGATACTAGCGGGAACAGATACGCAGTATTTT
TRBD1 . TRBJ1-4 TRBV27 CASTPRGGSDEKLFF TGTGCCAGCACGCCCAGGGGGGGATCAGATGAAAAACTGTTTTTT
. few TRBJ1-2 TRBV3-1 CASSHGRAAYGYTF TGTGCCAGCAGCCACGGACGAGCCGCCTATGGCTACACCTTC
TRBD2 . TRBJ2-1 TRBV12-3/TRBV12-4 CASRQGLAGGDEQFF TGTGCCAGCAGACAGGGACTAGCGGGGGGAGATGAGCAGTTCTTC
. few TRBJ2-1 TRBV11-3 CASSSRTDYNEQFF TGTGCCAGCAGCTCAAGGACGGATTACAATGAGCAGTTCTTC
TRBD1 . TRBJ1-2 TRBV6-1 CASSARQGRGYGYTF TGTGCCAGCAGTGCCCGACAGGGACGGGGCTATGGCTACACCTTC
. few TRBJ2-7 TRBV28 CASSLPQPYEQYF TGTGCCAGCAGTTTGCCCCAACCCTACGAGCAGTACTTC
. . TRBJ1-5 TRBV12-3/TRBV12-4 CASSPRVTQPQHF TGTGCCAGCAGTCCCAGGGTCACTCAGCCCCAGCATTTT
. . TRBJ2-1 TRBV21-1 CASSNVGQGLYNEQFF TGTGCCAGCAGCAACGTAGGTCAGGGGCTCTACAATGAGCAGTTCTTC
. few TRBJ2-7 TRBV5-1 CASSSPGGIESWEQYF TGCGCCAGCAGCTCCCCCGGCGGGATCGAATCTTGGGAGCAGTACTTC
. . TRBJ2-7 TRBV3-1 CASSRDNGVEQYF TGTGCCAGCAGCCGGGATAATGGGGTCGAGCAGTACTTC
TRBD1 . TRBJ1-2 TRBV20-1 CSARETGGGGYTF TGCAGTGCTAGGGAAACAGGGGGCGGTGGCTACACCTTC
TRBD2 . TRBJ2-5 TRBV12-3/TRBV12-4 CASSPRAHSGGKETQYF TGTGCCAGCAGTCCTAGGGCACATAGCGGGGGGAAAGAGACCCAGTACTTC
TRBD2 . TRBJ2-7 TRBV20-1 CSAREQRGRDEQYF TGCAGTGCTAGAGAGCAGCGGGGGCGCGACGAGCAGTACTTC
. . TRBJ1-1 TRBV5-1 CASSLETSGNTEAFF TGCGCCAGCAGCTTGGAAACATCTGGGAACACTGAAGCTTTCTTT
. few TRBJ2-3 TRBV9 CASDLTGLGTDTQYF TGTGCCAGCGACCTGACAGGCCTGGGCACAGATACGCAGTATTTT
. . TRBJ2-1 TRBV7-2 CASSWRMNNGQFF TGTGCCAGCAGCTGGCGGATGAACAATGGGCAGTTCTTC
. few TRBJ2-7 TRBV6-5 CASSYTGLSSYEQYF TGTGCCAGCAGTTACACAGGACTATCCTCCTACGAGCAGTACTTC
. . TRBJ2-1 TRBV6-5 CASSYWGGPNNEQFF TGTGCCAGCAGTTACTGGGGGGGGCCGAACAATGAGCAGTTCTTC
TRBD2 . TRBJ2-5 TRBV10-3 CATQSGTSGGQEYF TGTGCCACCCAATCCGGGACTAGCGGGGGCCAGGAGTACTTC
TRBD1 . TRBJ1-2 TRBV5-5 CASSLTGQEYTF TGTGCCAGCAGCCTTACCGGACAGGAATACACCTTC
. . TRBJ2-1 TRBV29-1 CSVAGRTYNEQFF TGCAGCGTTGCGGGCAGGACTTACAATGAGCAGTTCTTC
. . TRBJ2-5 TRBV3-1 CASSPNRREWETQYF TGTGCCAGCAGCCCCAACCGCAGGGAATGGGAGACCCAGTACTTC
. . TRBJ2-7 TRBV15 CATSRDRGLILYEQYF TGTGCCACCAGCAGAGATCGGGGGCTAATACTCTACGAGCAGTACTTC
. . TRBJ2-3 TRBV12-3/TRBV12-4 CASANPGRVSTDTQYF TGTGCCAGCGCAAACCCCGGACGCGTCAGCACAGATACGCAGTATTTT
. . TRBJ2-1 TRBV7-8 CASNTAGASSYNEQFF TGTGCCAGCAACACCGCTGGGGCAAGCTCCTACAATGAGCAGTTCTTC
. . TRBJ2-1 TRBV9 CASSVGRGSDEQFF TGTGCCAGCAGCGTAGGGCGGGGAAGCGATGAGCAGTTCTTC
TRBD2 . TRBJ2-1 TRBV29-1 CSVEASGVSYNEQFF TGCAGCGTTGAGGCTAGCGGGGTATCCTACAATGAGCAGTTCTTC
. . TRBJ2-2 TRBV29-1 CSVDGENTGELFF TGCAGCGTTGACGGGGAAAACACCGGGGAGCTGTTTTTT
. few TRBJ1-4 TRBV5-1 CASSFLQGVANEKLFF TGCGCCAGCAGCTTTCTACAGGGAGTTGCTAATGAAAAACTGTTTTTT
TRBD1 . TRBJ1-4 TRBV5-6 CASSSPRDSRLEDEKLFF TGTGCCAGCAGCTCTCCCCGGGACAGCCGTTTGGAAGATGAAAAACTGTTTTTT